These 6 T cell receptor beta chains were sequenced from one sample in a study of blood T cells in healthy people across ages. A sample-barcoded 5' primer and a J-beta primer mix were used in a second PCR of about 7 to 11 cycles. TCRdb passed the 5' RACE reads through MiXCR, listing each CDR3 protein once. The repertoire holds hundreds of thousands of distinct CDR3 sequences, with under 30% as singletons. These data were also reused for a study on T cells of mothers and their children.

The sample taken for sequencing was blood. These receptors originate from a boy under 18 in good health.

The J gene is TRBJ2-1, the V gene TRBV7-9, with a weak D call TRBD2 (7 bases). The CDR3 extends over 12 amino acids. Looked up from germline, CDR1 is SEHNR and CDR2 is FQNEAQ (reference sequence). V was shortened by 5 bases and J by 9 bases, with 11 bases between the two germline ends. The chain's CDR3 is CASSLRGAEQFF. In DNA, the CDR3 is TGTGCCAGCAGCCTCCGGGGGGCTGAGCAGTTCTTC.

The chain uses TRBV12-5 and TRBJ1-5; D is unclear. Per the germline V gene, CDR1 is LGHNT and CDR2 is FRNRAP. CDR3 length: 9 residues. The germline V and J ends were trimmed by 3 bases and 15 bases, with 6 bases remaining between them. The chain's CDR3 is CASGLPVHF. In DNA form, the CDR3 reads TGTGCTAGTGGTTTACCCGTGCATTTT.

V usage is TRBV4-1 and J usage is TRBJ2-5; TRBD1 is a possible D gene (6 bases). The germline CDR1 and CDR2 sequences are MGHRA and YSYEKL. The CDR3 is made up of 15 amino acids. Trimming took 0 bases from V and 2 from J, leaving 10 bases between them. For the CDR3, the DNA is TGCGCCAGCAGCCAAGATCAGGGGCGGCAAGAGACCCAGTACTTC. Its protein is CASSQDQGRQETQYF.

The V and J genes are TRBV19 and TRBJ1-5; D perhaps matches TRBD1 (5 bases). The CDR3 has 15 residues. Germline V gene sequence: CDR1 LNHDA, CDR2 SQIVND (reference sequence). The V end was cut by 7 bases, the J end by 3 bases, with 16 bases between. As DNA, the CDR3 is TGTGCCAGTATCCCCAGGGATGAGGACAATCAGCCCCAGCATTTT. It is translated as CASIPRDEDNQPQHF.

This clonotype was recorded a few times. The V gene is TRBV20-1, the J gene TRBJ1-1; 10 bases line up with TRBD1. The junction had 7 bases not matched to a gene; V was cut back by 3 bases and J by 3 bases. The CDR3 has 15 residues. Germline V CDR1 and CDR2: DFQATT, SNEGSKA (reference sequence). The CDR3, as DNA: TGCAGTGCTAGTCCCGGGACAGGGGTGGACACTGAAGCTTTCTTT. Amino acids: CSASPGTGVDTEAFF.

The chain combines TRBV4-2 with TRBJ2-3, with D perhaps TRBD1 (6 bases). Trimming pared 0 bases from V and 7 bases from J, leaving 17 bases between. The CDR3 is made up of 16 amino acids. The germline CDR1 and CDR2 sequences are LGHNA and YNFKEQ. The CDR3 DNA reads TGTGCCAGCAGCCAAGATCGCGCAGGGGACGGGTATACGCAGTATTTT. This encodes CASSQDRAGDGYTQYF.